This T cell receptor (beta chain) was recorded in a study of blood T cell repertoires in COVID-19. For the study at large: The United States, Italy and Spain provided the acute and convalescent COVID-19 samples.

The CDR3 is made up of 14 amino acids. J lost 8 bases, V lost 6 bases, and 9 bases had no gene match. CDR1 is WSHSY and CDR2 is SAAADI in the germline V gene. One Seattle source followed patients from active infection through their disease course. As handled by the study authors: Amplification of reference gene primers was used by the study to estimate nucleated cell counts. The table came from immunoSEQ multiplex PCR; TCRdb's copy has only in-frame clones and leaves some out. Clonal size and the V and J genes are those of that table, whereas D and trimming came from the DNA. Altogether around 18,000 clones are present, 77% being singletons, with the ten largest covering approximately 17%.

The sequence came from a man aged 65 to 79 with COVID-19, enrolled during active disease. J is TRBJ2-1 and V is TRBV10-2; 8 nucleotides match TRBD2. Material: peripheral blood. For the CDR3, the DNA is TGCGCCAGCAGCCCCGCGGGAGGATTGGATGAGCAGTTCTTC. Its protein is CASSPAGGLDEQFF.